The sequence of this T cell receptor beta chain was determined in a study of OX40 agonist ivuxolimab in advanced cancers. Background on the study: Patients received the agonistic anti-OX40 (CD134) antibody ivuxolimab. A partial response was reached by three patients: one with hepatocellular carcinoma and two with cutaneous melanoma.

The CDR3 length is 17 residues. Looked up from germline, CDR1 is SGHNT and CDR2 is YYREEE (reference sequence). Trimming took 0 bases from V and 2 from J, leaving 17 bases between them. The method was immunoSEQ multiplex PCR; TCRdb's version includes in-frame clones alone and lacks a portion of them. The sample has roughly 48,000 clones, approximately 90% seen once; the top ten hold roughly 28%. The TCR was taken from an adult with an advanced solid tumor such as melanoma, head and neck, liver or kidney cancer. Sequencing was performed on CD4+ or CD8+ T cells sorted from blood, taken in a trial of the OX40 agonist ivuxolimab. The V gene is TRBV5-4, the J gene TRBJ1-2; no definite D call. CDR3 residues: CASSLGSLSALNYGYTF. The CDR3 coding sequence is TGTGCCAGCAGCTTGGGCAGCCTATCGGCCTTGAACTATGGCTACACCTTC.